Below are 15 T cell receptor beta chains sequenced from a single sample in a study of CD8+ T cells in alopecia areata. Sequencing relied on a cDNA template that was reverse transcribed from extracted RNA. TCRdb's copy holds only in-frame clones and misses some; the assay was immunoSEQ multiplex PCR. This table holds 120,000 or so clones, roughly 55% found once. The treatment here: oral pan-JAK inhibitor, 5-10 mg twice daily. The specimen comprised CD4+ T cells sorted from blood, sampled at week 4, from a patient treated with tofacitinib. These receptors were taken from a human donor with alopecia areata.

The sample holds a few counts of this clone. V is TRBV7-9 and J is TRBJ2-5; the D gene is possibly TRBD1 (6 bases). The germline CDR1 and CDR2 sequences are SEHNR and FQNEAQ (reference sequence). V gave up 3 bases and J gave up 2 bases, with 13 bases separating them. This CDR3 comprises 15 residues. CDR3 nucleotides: TGTGCCAGCAGCTTTCCAGGGGCCCTTCAAGAGACCCAGTACTTC. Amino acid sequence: CASSFPGALQETQYF.

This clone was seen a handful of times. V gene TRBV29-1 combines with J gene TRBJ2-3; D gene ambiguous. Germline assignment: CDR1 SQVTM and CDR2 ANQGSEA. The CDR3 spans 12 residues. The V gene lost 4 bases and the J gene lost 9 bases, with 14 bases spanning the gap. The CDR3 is CSVVPPQLTQYF. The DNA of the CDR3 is TGCAGCGTTGTCCCTCCGCAACTAACGCAGTATTTT.

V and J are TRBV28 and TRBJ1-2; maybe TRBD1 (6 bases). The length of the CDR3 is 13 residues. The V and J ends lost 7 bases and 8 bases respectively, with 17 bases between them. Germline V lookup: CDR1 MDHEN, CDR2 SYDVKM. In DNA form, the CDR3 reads TGTGCCAGCAACTCCCAGGGGTTGGGCGGCTACACCTTC. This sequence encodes CASNSQGLGGYTF.

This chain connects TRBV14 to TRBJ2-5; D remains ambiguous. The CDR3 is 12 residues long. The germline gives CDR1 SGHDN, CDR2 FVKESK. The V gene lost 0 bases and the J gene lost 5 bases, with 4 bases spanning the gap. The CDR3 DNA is TGTGCCAGCAGCCAAGATGTGGAGACCCAGTACTTC. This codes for CASSQDVETQYF.

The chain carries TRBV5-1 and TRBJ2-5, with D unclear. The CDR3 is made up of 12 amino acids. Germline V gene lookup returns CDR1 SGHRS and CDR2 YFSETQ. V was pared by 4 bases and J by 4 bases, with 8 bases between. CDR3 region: CASSDVLETQYF. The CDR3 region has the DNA TGCGCCAGCAGCGATGTCCTAGAGACCCAGTACTTC.

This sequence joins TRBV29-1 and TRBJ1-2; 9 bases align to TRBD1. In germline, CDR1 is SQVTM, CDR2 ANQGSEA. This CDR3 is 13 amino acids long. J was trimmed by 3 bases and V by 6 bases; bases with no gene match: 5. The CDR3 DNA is TGCAGCGTCGCCCGGGACAGGGACTATGGCTACACCTTC. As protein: CSVARDRDYGYTF.

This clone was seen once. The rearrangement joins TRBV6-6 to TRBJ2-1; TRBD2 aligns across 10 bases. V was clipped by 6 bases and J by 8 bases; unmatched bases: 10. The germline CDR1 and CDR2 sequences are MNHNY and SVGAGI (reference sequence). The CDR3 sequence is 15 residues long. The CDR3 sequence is CASRPSGGSFHEQFF. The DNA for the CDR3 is TGTGCCAGCAGGCCTAGCGGGGGAAGTTTTCATGAGCAGTTCTTC.

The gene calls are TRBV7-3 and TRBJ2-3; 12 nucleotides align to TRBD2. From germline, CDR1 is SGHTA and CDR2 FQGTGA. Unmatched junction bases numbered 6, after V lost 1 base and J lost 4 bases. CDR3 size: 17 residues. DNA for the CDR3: TGTGCCAGCAGCTTAAGCTCTAGCGGGGGGGCCGCAGATACGCAGTATTTT. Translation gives CASSLSSSGGAADTQYF.

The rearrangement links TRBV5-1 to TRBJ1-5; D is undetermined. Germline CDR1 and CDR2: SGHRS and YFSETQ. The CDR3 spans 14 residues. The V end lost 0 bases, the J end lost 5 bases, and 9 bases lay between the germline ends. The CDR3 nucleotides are TGCGCCAGCAGCTTGGACAACCGAGATCAGCCCCAGCATTTT. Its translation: CASSLDNRDQPQHF.

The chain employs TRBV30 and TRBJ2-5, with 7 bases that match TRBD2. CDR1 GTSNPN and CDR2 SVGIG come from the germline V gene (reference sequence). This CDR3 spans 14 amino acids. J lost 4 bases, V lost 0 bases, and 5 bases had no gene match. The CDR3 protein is CAWSVPGGRETQYF. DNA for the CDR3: TGTGCCTGGAGTGTACCTGGCGGGAGAGAGACCCAGTACTTC.

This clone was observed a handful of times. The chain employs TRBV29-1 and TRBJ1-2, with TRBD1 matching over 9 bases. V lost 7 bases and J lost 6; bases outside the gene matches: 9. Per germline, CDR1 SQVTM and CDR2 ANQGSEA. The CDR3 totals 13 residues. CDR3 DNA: TGCAGCGCTCGGGACAGGGAAAATGATGGCTACACCTTC. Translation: CSARDRENDGYTF. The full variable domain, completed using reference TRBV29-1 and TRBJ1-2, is SAVISQKPSRDICQRGTSLTIQCQVDSQVTMMFWYRQQPGQSLTLIATANQGSEATYESGFVIDKFPISRPNLTFSTLTVSNMSPEDSSIYLCSARDRENDGYTFGSGTRLTVV.

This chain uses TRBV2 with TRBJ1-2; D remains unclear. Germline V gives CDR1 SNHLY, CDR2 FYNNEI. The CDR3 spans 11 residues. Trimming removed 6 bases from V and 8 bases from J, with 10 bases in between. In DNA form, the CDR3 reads TGTGCCAGCAGGCGGGCCCTAGGCTACACCTTC. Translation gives CASRRALGYTF.

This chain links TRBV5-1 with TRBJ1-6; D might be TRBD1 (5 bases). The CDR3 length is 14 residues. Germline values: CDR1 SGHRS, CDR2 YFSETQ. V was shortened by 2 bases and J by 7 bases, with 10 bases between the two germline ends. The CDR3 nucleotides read TGCGCCAGCAGCTTCGGGACCGGGAATTCACCCCTCCACTTT. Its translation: CASSFGTGNSPLHF.

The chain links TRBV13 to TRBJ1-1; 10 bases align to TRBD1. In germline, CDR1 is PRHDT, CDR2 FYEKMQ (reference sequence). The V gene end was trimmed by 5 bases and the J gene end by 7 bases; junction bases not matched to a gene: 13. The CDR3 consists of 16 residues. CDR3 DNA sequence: TGTGCCAGCAGCCCTCGGGCCGGGACAGGGGTCGGTGAAGCTTTCTTT. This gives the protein CASSPRAGTGVGEAFF. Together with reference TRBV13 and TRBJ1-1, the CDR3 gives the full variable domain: AAGVIQSPRHLIKEKRETATLKCYPIPRHDTVYWYQQGPGQDPQFLISFYEKMQSDKGSIPDRFSAQQFSDYHSELNMSSLELGDSALYFCASSPRAGTGVGEAFFGQGTRLTVV.

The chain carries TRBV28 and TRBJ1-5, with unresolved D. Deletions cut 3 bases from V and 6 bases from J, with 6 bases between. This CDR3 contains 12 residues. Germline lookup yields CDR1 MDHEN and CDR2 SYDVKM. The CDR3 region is CASSFGGQPQHF. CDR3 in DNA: TGTGCCAGCAGTTTTGGAGGTCAGCCCCAGCATTTT.